This T cell receptor beta chain was profiled in a study of CD8+ T cells in alopecia areata. This clone occurred many times. Documented treatment: oral pan-JAK inhibitor, 5-10 mg twice daily. cDNA reverse transcribed from extracted RNA served as the sequencing template. Only in-frame clones appear in the TCRdb table, and some are missing; sequencing was by immunoSEQ multiplex PCR. The sample gives under 350,000 clones, nearly 60% of which show up once; more than 1.5% is in the top ten. CDR1 and CDR2 (germline): LNHDA, SQIVND (reference sequence). Trimming removed 4 bases from V and 9 bases from J, with 17 bases in between. The CDR3 consists of 14 residues.

This chain links TRBV19 with TRBJ2-3, with TRBD1 as a possible D gene (6 bases). The material was CD4+ T cells sorted from blood, obtained at week 24, from a patient treated with tofacitinib. The sequence was collected from a human donor with alopecia areata. CDR3 nucleotides: TGTGCCAGTAGTACTGGAAGGGACACTGGAACGCAGTATTTT. The encoded protein is CASSTGRDTGTQYF.